A single sample gave rise to the 5 T cell receptor beta chains below, sequenced in a study of shared T cell receptors in the human thymus. Produced via immunoSEQ multiplex PCR; TCRdb's table is partial and in-frame only. The table lists 450,000 to 650,000 clones, about 84% of them singletons. These data are also associated with another study on human thymus T cells.

The sequenced material came from thymocytes. The receptor set was obtained from a boy in the first two years of life with a congenital heart defect.

This sequence joins TRBV19 and TRBJ1-1; D is uncertain. The length of the CDR3 is 13 residues. Germline CDR1 LNHDA, CDR2 SQIVND (reference sequence). The V gene lost 7 bases and the J gene lost 0 bases, with 9 bases spanning the gap. CDR3 in DNA: TGTGCCAGTACCCTGAGAGTGAACACTGAAGCTTTCTTT. This translates into CASTLRVNTEAFF.

The rearrangement links TRBV10-3 to TRBJ2-7; 7 nucleotides line up with TRBD1. The CDR3 contains 12 residues. The trim removed 6 bases at V and 6 bases at J, leaving 5 bases unmatched. CDR1 ENHRY and CDR2 SYGVKD come from the germline V gene. The CDR3 protein is CAISQNRGEQYF. CDR3 nucleotides: TGTGCCATCAGCCAAAACAGGGGCGAGCAGTACTTC.

The chain links TRBV2 to TRBJ1-1; 7 bases fit TRBD1. The length of the CDR3 is 17 residues. After removal of 7 bases from V and 0 bases from J, the junction contained 14 bases not matched to a gene. CDR1 is SNHLY and CDR2 is FYNNEI in the germline V gene. The CDR3 region is CASNVRIPGQMNTEAFF. CDR3 in DNA: TGTGCCAGCAACGTAAGGATCCCGGGACAGATGAACACTGAAGCTTTCTTT.

The chain employs TRBV7-9 and TRBJ1-2; D gene unclear. The CDR3 is made up of 13 amino acids. Deletions cut 5 bases from V and 4 bases from J, with 11 bases between. Looked up from germline, CDR1 is SEHNR and CDR2 is FQNEAQ (reference sequence). CDR3 in amino acids: CASSPPGFYGYTF. In nucleotides, the CDR3 is TGTGCCAGCAGCCCGCCGGGGTTCTATGGCTACACCTTC. The whole variable domain, remainder taken from reference TRBV7-9 and TRBJ1-2, is DTGVSQNPRHKITKRGQNVTFRCDPISEHNRLYWYRQTLGQGPEFLTYFQNEAQLEKSRLLSDRFSAERPKGSFSTLEIQRTEQGDSAMYLCASSPPGFYGYTFGSGTRLTVV.

This clone has more than one count but fewer than ten. The chain has TRBV11-2 and TRBJ1-4; TRBD1 might be the D (5 bases). V was cut by 3 bases and J by 0 bases, with 11 bases left in between. The CDR3 loop spans 16 amino acids. Germline values: CDR1 SGHAT, CDR2 FQNNGV. CDR3 protein: CASSFPTGATNEKLFF. The CDR3 DNA is TGTGCCAGCAGCTTCCCTACAGGTGCAACTAATGAAAAACTGTTTTTT.